The 8 T cell receptor beta chains listed next were all sequenced from one sample in a study of OX40 agonist ivuxolimab in advanced cancers. Repertoires were generated with immunoSEQ multiplex PCR, while TCRdb's copy carries only in-frame clones and drops some. The table shows some 15,000 clones, with 80% occurring only once. The source material was CD4+ or CD8+ T cells sorted from blood, sampled in a trial of the OX40 agonist ivuxolimab. These TCRs come from an adult with an advanced solid tumor such as melanoma, head and neck, liver or kidney cancer.

This rearrangement joins TRBV25-1 to TRBJ2-7; TRBD1 aligns across 10 bases. Germline V gene lookup returns CDR1 MGHDK and CDR2 SYGVNS. Trimming took 6 bases from V and 5 from J; bases not matched to a gene: 7. The CDR3 extends over 14 amino acids. The CDR3 here is CASSWWGQGNEQYF. CDR3 sequence (DNA): TGTGCCAGCAGCTGGTGGGGACAGGGGAACGAGCAGTACTTC.

V gene TRBV27 combines with J gene TRBJ2-7; 7 bases fit TRBD2. V dropped 3 bases and J dropped 2; count of bases not matched to a gene: 10. The CDR3 consists of 16 residues. Germline CDR1 reads MNHEY; CDR2 reads SMNVEV (reference sequence). This chain's CDR3 is CASSLRGLGVPYEQYF. DNA of the CDR3: TGTGCCAGCAGTTTGCGTGGACTAGGGGTACCCTACGAGCAGTACTTC.

The chain links TRBV18 to TRBJ2-4; D unclear. Trimming removed 4 bases at V and 0 bases at J, with 10 bases between. The CDR3 has 15 residues. CDR1 is KGHSH, CDR2 LQKENI, per germline. In nucleotides, the CDR3 is TGTGCCAGCTCACTCCCCCCTCTAGCCAAAAACATTCAGTACTTC. This translates into CASSLPPLAKNIQYF.

The gene calls are TRBV6-1 and TRBJ2-1; D remains unclear. The CDR3 is 15 amino acids. Trimming stripped 6 bases from V and 4 bases from J, with 16 bases between. Germline-derived CDR1 and CDR2 are MNHNS and SASEGT. CDR3 in DNA: TGTGCCAGCAGGATGACGAGTAGTGGTTACAATGAGCAGTTCTTC. Translated: CASRMTSSGYNEQFF.

The chain recombines TRBV11-2 with TRBJ2-7; D is unresolved. Germline assignment: CDR1 SGHAT and CDR2 FQNNGV. The CDR3 loop spans 12 amino acids. The V end lost 1 base, the J end lost 9 bases, and 10 bases lay between the germline ends. CDR3 coding DNA: TGTGCCAGCAGCTTAGTTGTAAGAGGGCAGTACTTC. Translated, it gives CASSLVVRGQYF.

The V gene is TRBV5-5, the J gene TRBJ2-6; D is uncertain. Germline V gene sequence: CDR1 SGHKS, CDR2 YYEKEE (reference sequence). The CDR3 is made up of 17 amino acids. V was pared by 7 bases and J by 5 bases, with 22 bases between. The CDR3 region has the DNA TGTGCCAGCTCTCAAACTCTCGCACAAAGTCGGGCCAACGTCCTGACTTTC. Translating it yields CASSQTLAQSRANVLTF. Looking up the rest from reference TRBV5-5 and TRBJ2-6 gives the full variable domain: DAGVTQSPTHLIKTRGQQVTLRCSPISGHKSVSWYQQVLGQGPQFIFQYYEKEERGRGNFPDRFSARQFPNYSSELNVNALLLGDSALYLCASSQTLAQSRANVLTFGAGSRLTVL.

This chain joins TRBV14 and TRBJ1-4, with D possibly being TRBD1 (5 bases). V was shortened by 3 bases and J by 1 base, with 9 bases between the two germline ends. Germline V gives CDR1 SGHDN, CDR2 FVKESK. The CDR3 has 15 amino acids. The CDR3 nucleotides are TGTGCCAGCAGCCATTATCAGGGAACTAATGAAAAACTGTTTTTT. As protein: CASSHYQGTNEKLFF.

This chain links TRBV28 with TRBJ2-1; 7 bases agree with TRBD2. Per germline, CDR1 MDHEN and CDR2 SYDVKM. Trimming cost V 5 bases and J 5 bases; bases outside gene matches: 6. The CDR3 sequence is 14 residues long. The CDR3 DNA follows: TGTGCCAGCAGTCCAATAGCGGGCCACAATGAGCAGTTCTTC. Its translation: CASSPIAGHNEQFF.